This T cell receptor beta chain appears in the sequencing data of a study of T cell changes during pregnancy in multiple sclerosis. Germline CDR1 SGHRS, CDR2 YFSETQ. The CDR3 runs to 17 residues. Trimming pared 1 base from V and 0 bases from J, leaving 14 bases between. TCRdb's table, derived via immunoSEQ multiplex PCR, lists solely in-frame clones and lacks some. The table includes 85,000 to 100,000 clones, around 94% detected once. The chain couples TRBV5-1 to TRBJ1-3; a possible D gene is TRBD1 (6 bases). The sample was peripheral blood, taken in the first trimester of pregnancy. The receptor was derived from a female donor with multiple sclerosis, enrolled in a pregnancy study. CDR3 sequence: CASSLSPGGFSGNTIYF. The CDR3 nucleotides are TGCGCCAGCAGCTTGTCGCCGGGGGGCTTCTCTGGAAACACCATATATTTT.